The 20 T cell receptor beta chains given below trace back to one sample, sequenced in a study of T-cell reconstitution after alpha-beta-depleted transplantation in children. Regarding the study as a whole: Newly produced T cells mostly provided counts and TCRbeta diversity after one year, as hyperexpanded clones declined.

No antigen is known for these receptors. This sample's TCRbeta library carried unique molecular identifier barcodes. MiXCR was run by TCRdb on the PCR reads, yielding one entry per CDR3 protein. This table holds around 270,000 distinct CDR3 sequences, over 7.5% found once. The sample consisted of peripheral blood, taken 360 days after TCRalphabeta/CD19-depleted stem cell transplant. Every receptor here comes from a female patient between 2 and 15 years old who had a stem cell transplant for Fanconi anemia, so the T cells may come from the graft donor.

This clonotype turned up a few times. V and J are TRBV5-1 and TRBJ1-1; possibly TRBD1 for D (5 bases). Germline CDR1 and CDR2: SGHRS and YFSETQ. The CDR3 is made up of 15 amino acids. Between the trimmed V and J ends, which lost 1 base and 3 bases, there was a span of 13 bases. CDR3 nucleotides: TGCGCCAGCAGCTTGCGTCAGTTAGGGGACACTGAAGCTTTCTTT. Its protein product is CASSLRQLGDTEAFF.

This clonotype was picked up many times. The genes are TRBV4-3 and TRBJ2-3, with 7 bases fitting TRBD2. The CDR3 covers 17 residues. Germline values: CDR1 LGHNA, CDR2 YSLEER. The ends lost 0 bases at V and 0 bases at J; junction bases unmatched: 6. The CDR3 protein is CASSQDWASGSTDTQYF. The CDR3 region has the DNA TGCGCCAGCAGCCAAGATTGGGCTAGCGGTAGCACAGATACGCAGTATTTT.

There are a few counts of this clonotype. This chain joins TRBV27 and TRBJ1-5, with a weak D call TRBD1 (6 bases). Germline assignment: CDR1 MNHEY and CDR2 SMNVEV (reference sequence). The CDR3 loop spans 16 amino acids. Trimming removed 6 bases at V and 4 bases at J, with 19 bases between. DNA for the CDR3: TGTGCCAGCAGCCCGGAATGGCAGGGGTTAAATCAGCCCCAGCATTTT. Translated, it gives CASSPEWQGLNQPQHF.

V is TRBV29-1 and J is TRBJ2-6, with 8 bases aligning to TRBD1. The ends lost 4 bases at V and 0 bases at J; junction bases unmatched: 11. In germline, CDR1 is SQVTM, CDR2 ANQGSEA. The CDR3 covers 18 residues. The CDR3 sequence: CSVARATGGYSGANVLTF. The DNA for the CDR3 is TGCAGCGTTGCGAGGGCAACAGGGGGTTACTCTGGGGCCAACGTCCTGACTTTC.

There are many counts of this clonotype. Here the CDR3 DNA reads TGCAGCGCCCAGAAGGGGAGAAATTCACCCCTCCACTTT. This sequence encodes CSAQKGRNSPLHF. The V gene is TRBV29-1, the J gene TRBJ1-6, with D perhaps TRBD1 (5 bases). The CDR3 is 13 amino acids. Deletions cut 7 bases from V and 7 bases from J, with 14 bases between. In germline, CDR1 is SQVTM, CDR2 ANQGSEA.

The sample holds many counts of this clonotype. The rearrangement uses TRBV6-6 and TRBJ1-5; D gene ambiguous. Trimming removed 6 bases at V and 3 bases at J, with 6 bases between. Germline V gives CDR1 MNHNY, CDR2 SVGAGI (reference sequence). The CDR3 length is 12 residues. The CDR3 DNA reads as TGTGCCAGCAGACAGCTCAATCAGCCCCAGCATTTT. This gives the protein CASRQLNQPQHF.

The rearrangement joins TRBV5-1 to TRBJ2-3; D call uncertain. The V and J ends lost 0 bases and 2 bases respectively, with 19 bases between them. CDR1 and CDR2 (germline): SGHRS, YFSETQ. There are 18 residues in the CDR3. CDR3 sequence: CASSLDLSGTTPTDTQYF. The CDR3 nucleotides read TGCGCCAGCAGCTTGGATCTTAGTGGAACTACGCCCACAGATACGCAGTATTTT. Together with reference TRBV5-1 and TRBJ2-3, the CDR3 gives the full variable domain: KAGVTQTPRYLIKTRGQQVTLSCSPISGHRSVSWYQQTPGQGLQFLFEYFSETQRNKGNFPGRFSGRQFSNSRSEMNVSTLELGDSALYLCASSLDLSGTTPTDTQYFGPGTRLTVL.

This clonotype was detected ten times or more. CDR3 in DNA: TGCAGCGCCAGACAGGGCTACGAGCAGTACTTC. Protein: CSARQGYEQYF. V usage is TRBV29-1 and J usage is TRBJ2-7; 7 bases align to TRBD1. The CDR3 is made up of 11 amino acids. Germline CDR1 SQVTM, CDR2 ANQGSEA. V trimming: 7 bases; J trimming: 3 bases; junction bases outside the gene matches: 3.

This clonotype was seen at least ten times. The genes are TRBV7-9 and TRBJ2-3, with D hard to call. Trimming removed 2 bases at V and 1 base at J, with 7 bases between. Germline V gene sequence: CDR1 SEHNR, CDR2 FQNEAQ (reference sequence). There are 14 residues in the CDR3. CDR3 in DNA: TGTGCCAGCAGCTTAATACAGCGCACAGATACGCAGTATTTT. Encoded protein: CASSLIQRTDTQYF.

At least ten counts were recorded for this clonotype. The gene calls are TRBV5-1 and TRBJ2-6, with D uncertain. The CDR3 totals 15 residues. The V end lost 6 bases, the J end lost 0 bases, and 10 bases lay between the germline ends. The V gene's germline CDR1 is SGHRS and CDR2 YFSETQ. CDR3 sequence: CASKAGPSGANVLTF. CDR3 coding DNA: TGCGCCAGCAAGGCAGGCCCCTCTGGGGCCAACGTCCTGACTTTC.

This clonotype has only a few counts. V and J are TRBV6-2 or TRBV6-3 and TRBJ2-1; no definite D call. The CDR3 has 14 amino acids. Germline V gene lookup returns CDR1 MNHEY and CDR2 SVGEGT. Trimming cost V 10 bases and J 4 bases, with 17 bases left between them. CDR3 residues: CATRRPLVYNEQFF. CDR3 DNA sequence: TGTGCCACCCGACGTCCCCTAGTATACAATGAGCAGTTCTTC.

The gene calls are TRBV6-1 and TRBJ2-2, with D unclear. Trimming removed 6 bases from V and 1 base from J, with 9 bases in between. The length of the CDR3 is 14 residues. Looked up from germline, CDR1 is MNHNS and CDR2 is SASEGT. CDR3 region: CASSPYRNTGELFF. CDR3 in DNA: TGTGCCAGCAGCCCATACAGGAACACCGGGGAGCTGTTTTTT.

This clonotype was counted many times. V and J are TRBV5-1 and TRBJ1-2; 7 positions match TRBD1. CDR1 and CDR2 from the germline V gene are SGHRS and YFSETQ. This CDR3 has 14 residues. After removal of 9 bases from V and 4 bases from J, the junction contained 12 bases not matched to a gene. For the CDR3, the DNA is TGCGCCACCTCTCTGACAGGGAGTGGCTATGGCTACACCTTC. Its translation is CATSLTGSGYGYTF.

In its sample, this clonotype was seen a few times. The V call is TRBV20-1, the J call TRBJ2-1; D is uncertain. V dropped 2 bases and J dropped 6 bases, with 11 bases sitting between them. Germline values: CDR1 DFQATT, CDR2 SNEGSKA (reference sequence). The CDR3 has 13 amino acids. CDR3 region: CSARSLVGNEQFF. The CDR3 DNA sequence: TGCAGTGCTAGATCTCTAGTTGGCAATGAGCAGTTCTTC.

Ten or more counts support this clonotype. The V and J genes are TRBV5-1 and TRBJ2-7; no firm D call. Germline V CDR1 and CDR2: SGHRS, YFSETQ. The CDR3 sequence is 13 residues long. V shed 8 bases and J shed 0 bases, with 12 bases lying between them. CDR3 in amino acids: CASRHPSSYEQYF. CDR3 nucleotide sequence: TGCGCCAGTAGACACCCGAGCTCCTACGAGCAGTACTTC.

This clonotype was picked up a small number of times. CDR3 in DNA: TGCAGTGCGAGGACAGGGGATGGCTACACCTTC. It specifies CSARTGDGYTF. V is TRBV20-1 and J is TRBJ1-2; 9 bases match TRBD1. Germline V gene data show CDR1 as DFQATT and CDR2 as SNEGSKA (reference sequence). CDR3 length: 11 residues. V lost 6 bases to trimming and J lost 6 bases; unmatched junction nucleotides: 2.

The table lists this clonotype with many counts. The chain is built from TRBV3-1 and TRBJ2-1, with 7 bases aligning to TRBD2. V was clipped by 6 bases and J by 5 bases; unmatched bases: 10. Germline assignment: CDR1 LGHDT and CDR2 YNNKEL (reference sequence). This CDR3 contains 15 residues. This CDR3 is CASSLATSANNEQFF. Written as DNA, the CDR3 is TGTGCCAGCAGTCTAGCTACTAGCGCTAACAATGAGCAGTTCTTC.

There are many counts of this clonotype. Here the CDR3 reads CASSFRQGATDTQYF. In nucleotides, the CDR3 is TGTGCCAGCAGCTTTAGGCAGGGGGCCACAGATACGCAGTATTTT. The genes are TRBV11-1 and TRBJ2-3, with TRBD1 matching 8 bases. V lost 3 bases, J lost 2 bases, and 4 bases stayed unmatched. This CDR3 spans 15 amino acids. CDR1 and CDR2 (germline): SGHAT, FQDESV (reference sequence).

In this sample, this clonotype turned up many times. The chain links TRBV20-1 to TRBJ1-2, with D uncertain. Deletions cut 6 bases from V and 3 bases from J, with 11 bases between. The CDR3 has 12 amino acids. The germline V gene has CDR1 DFQATT and CDR2 SNEGSKA (reference sequence). In nucleotides, the CDR3 is TGCAGTGCCGGTACAGCCTACTATGGCTACACCTTC. Amino acids: CSAGTAYYGYTF.

This clonotype was found many times. V gene TRBV5-1 combines with J gene TRBJ2-3; D remains unclear. The ends were cut back, 3 bases at V and 0 bases at J, with 26 bases in the middle. The CDR3 runs to 20 residues. Germline CDR1 and CDR2: SGHRS and YFSETQ. The CDR3 region has the DNA TGCGCCAGCAGCTCCTGGTTGGGGTTAGGAGTGGGATCTAGCACAGATACGCAGTATTTT. The encoded protein is CASSSWLGLGVGSSTDTQYF.